The clone carrying this T cell receptor (beta chain) was counted a few times. Its antigen is currently unknown. These data belong to a study of cytomegalovirus exposure and HLA in healthy donors. Study-wide results and caveats: Some V segments, including TRBV6-2 and TRBV6-3, were excluded as indistinguishable. The records held CMV serostatus as the only immune exposure information.

PCR involved 60 Vbeta and 13 Jbeta primers. Some clones are missing from TCRdb's copy, which holds only in-frame ones; the method was immunoSEQ multiplex PCR. This sample has 150,000 to 200,000 clones; roughly four fifths occur once, and the top ten carry 1%. Trimming cost V 2 bases and J 6 bases; bases outside gene matches: 21. The CDR3 consists of 21 residues. Germline-derived CDR1 and CDR2 are SGHRS and YFSETQ. Sequenced input: PBMCs. This chain links TRBV5-1 with TRBJ2-3; 13 nucleotides align to TRBD2. The TCR comes from a woman between 40 and 55 years old in good health and CMV-seronegative. This CDR3 is CASSFGGFPGLAGYESDTQYF. CDR3 bases: TGCGCCAGCAGCTTTGGCGGTTTTCCGGGACTAGCGGGGTACGAATCCGATACGCAGTATTTT.